This TCR beta chain was found in a study of cytomegalovirus exposure and HLA in healthy donors (dated by TCRdb to the late 2010s). With regard to the full study: An earlier analysis of approximately 640 of the donors reported about 250 Gb of sequence data and roughly 110 million unique TCR beta sequences from roughly 200 million T cells. About 280 gigabases of sequencing data and roughly 81 million unique TCR sequences made up an early release that covered about 640 HLA-typed donors. The genetic ancestry cluster associated with self-reported Caucasian donors included approximately 85% of the 350 to 500 genotyped donors. The study aimed to test whether cataloging public T cell receptors could reveal signatures of past pathogen exposure. Using immunosequencing, the study profiled T cell repertoires from around 670 subjects and related those repertoires to cytomegalovirus serostatus. Besides the first cohort of under 700 subjects, a separate validation cohort made up of 120 different subjects was used. High-throughput TCR immunosequencing, statistical association of individual TCRs with disease status, and machine learning were combined to predict cytomegalovirus infection status. To study patterns of TCR occurrence, a later analysis re-analyzed previously published TCR beta repertoires from 650 to 750 donors and added high-resolution HLA genotyping. Rather than drawing on any new phenotypic data, the later analysis identified candidate immune exposures from TCR beta sequences and the way those sequences occurred across donors. To decide whether each TCR beta V gene segment behaved as functional or pseudogenic, an earlier analysis of 587 of the donors relied on high-throughput TCR beta sequencing. Donor age, sex, ethnicity and CMV serostatus were compiled together with the repertoire data. Genome-wide SNP genotypes for about 65% of the 666 donors were used in a later genetic analysis, which treated that subset as a discovery cohort. Every repertoire in the discovery cohort had been generated on one and the same sequencing platform. Both class I and class II loci were covered by HLA typing, at four-digit resolution. Typing coverage varied by locus: roughly 629-630 donors for A, B, C, DRB1 and DQB1; 500 to 550 for DQA1; over 600 for DPA1; approximately 450 for DPB1. Because of strong linkage in the cohort, roughly five DR-DQ haplotypes were treated as single units for association and clustering. Across about 370 genotyped donors of the cohort, an average of 235,054 unique TCR beta nucleotide sequences per donor were sequenced, and 15% to 20% of those sequences were non-productive.

Concerning this clone itself: Its specific antigen is unknown. Base qualities were left out, and no much larger clone turns up one base away.

The cohort consisted of 670 or so healthy bone marrow donors. At the time of sampling, all cohort members were nominally healthy, though unrecorded immune exposures were likely present. The donor tested CMV seronegative, placing the donor among the 300 to 400 seronegative members of the cohort. Every donor gave a peripheral blood sample, and the peripheral blood mononuclear cells from that sample were used for TCR beta sequencing. The Qiagen DNeasy Blood Extraction Kit was used to extract genomic DNA from the blood cell samples. The library was generated by the immunoSEQ multiplex PCR assay. For the multiplex PCR, a mixture combining 60 forward primers for TCR Vbeta segments and 13 reverse primers for TCR Jbeta segments was used. The CDR3 region of rearranged TCR beta genes was amplified from genomic DNA by a multiplex PCR assay. The Illumina HiSeq System was used to sequence the amplified TCR beta libraries as 87-base-pair reads. On the study's bioinformatics: Across the 500 to 700 repertoires, a later analysis counted 80 million or so unique TCR beta chains, around 11 million of which were shared by at least two donors. A nearest-neighbor algorithm error-corrected the raw reads and collapsed the reads into unique sequences, merging closely related sequences to remove PCR and sequencing errors. CDR3 sequences were aligned to IMGT reference sequences to assign V, D and J gene segments. For a sequence to be retained, at least a six-nucleotide match to both a V gene segment and a J gene segment was required. Rearrangements were classified as productive when the CDR3 lacked stop codons and remained in frame with V and J, and all other rearrangements were classified as non-productive. CDR3 was defined according to IMGT convention as the region running from the second conserved V-encoded cysteine to the conserved J-encoded phenylalanine. The earlier analysis of some 550 of the donors excluded any sequence lacking an unambiguous match to a single V gene segment. An earlier analysis of a few hundred of the donors classified V segments as functional when productive rearrangements were above 56.7% and as segregating when the standard deviation between donors was above 5%. To diagnose cytomegalovirus status from the catalog of TCR beta chain sequences, a statistical classification framework was built. In a later analysis, V and J genes were assigned by comparing TCR nucleotide sequences against IMGT/GENE-DB human TR gene sequences. A later analysis assigned CDR3 sequences and most-parsimonious VDJ recombination scenarios with the TCRdist pipeline. In a later analysis, each TCR beta chain was defined by its CDR3 amino acid sequence together with its V-gene family, and reads lacking a unique V-gene family were excluded. As a way to deal with suspected cross-contamination and a sequencing artifact, a later analysis dropped 450 to 600 nucleotide sequences that were highly shared and had low generation probability. A later analysis calculated a clonal expansion index for each public chain from normalized within-repertoire ranks of inferred template counts. In a later analysis, generation probabilities were computed using a VDJ recombination model fitted to out-of-frame rearrangements, and the results were checked against IGoR. A later analysis scored TCR-TCR, TCR-HLA and TCR-CMV co-occurrence with hypergeometric tests, applying a repertoire-size bias correction to TCR pairs. To estimate false discovery rates, a later analysis permuted the HLA or CMV assignments 20 times. In a later analysis, co-occurring TCRs were grouped with DBSCAN, and TCRdist sequence similarity was added when clustering was performed within HLA-allele-positive subsets. Co-occurrence clustering excluded repertoires with fewer than 30,000 or more than 120,000 public chains, plus five with anomalous nucleotide sharing. TCRdb re-hosts the immuneACCESS table, in-frame sequences only. Its copies lack some clones; in the studies checked, an unresolved V gene accounts for under half of them, and the cause for the rest is not known. V, J and clone size reflect that table, while D and trimming were determined from the DNA. Present in this sample are about 77,000 clones, 78% of which were seen just once. Around 3.6% of the sample is in the top ten clones.

Findings and caveats that apply to the study as a whole: A later genetic analysis reported fewer N-insertions in productive TCRs among donors in an Asian-associated ancestry cluster than the roughly 650-donor mean. In a later analysis, TCR association rates were found to vary across HLA loci, with the most associated TCRs seen for DRB1 alleles and the fewest for HLA-C alleles. Presence/absence analyses assumed roughly uniform sequencing depth across donors, an assumption that may not hold. The only immune exposure information available for the cohort was CMV serostatus. A later analysis reported that several top co-occurrence clusters appeared linked to parvovirus B19, influenza, CMV and Epstein-Barr virus. According to a later analysis, most CMV-associated TCR beta chains appeared to be HLA-restricted, and the HLA associations seemed to be driven largely by CMV exposure. Only TCR beta chains were sequenced in this cohort, and the absence of alpha or paired-chain data limited detectable features. A later analysis associated about 18,000 TCR beta sequences with specific HLA alleles at a false discovery rate of 0.05. Three of the identified cytomegalovirus-associated TCR beta chains were confirmed in vitro to be specific for cytomegalovirus antigens. In an earlier analysis of about 600 of the donors, most TCR beta V segments appeared in productive rearrangements about 87% or about 30% of the time, broadly matching IMGT annotations. The classifier was reported to diagnose cytomegalovirus status with high specificity and sensitivity in both the original cohort and the validation cohort. Correlated functional status among segregating V segments might reflect linkage disequilibrium, but an unknown experimental factor could not be ruled out. V-gene and J-gene trimming of TCR beta chains was associated with a missense DCLRE1C variant in a later genetic analysis, and the association was replicated in an independent cohort. A total of 164 TCR beta chains were listed by the study as associated with cytomegalovirus. The earlier analysis of approximately 590 of the donors excluded approximately 17 rarely observed V segments, including chromosome 9 orphons, because counts were too low. The sequencing pipeline was judged likely to have produced a cluster of highly shared sequence variants as a technical artifact. Compared with equally common non-associated chains, HLA-associated TCR beta chains in a later analysis were more clonally expanded and had lower generation probabilities. A further reported finding was that TCR beta sequences accurately predicted the HLA-A and HLA-B alleles for most subjects in the first cohort. The authors suggested that the approach could potentially be extended to other disease states and immunological phenotypes. Across donors, most TCR sequences were observed very rarely, whereas some public TCRs were present in many individuals. When HLA alleles, especially DR and DQ, strongly co-occurred, TCR associations were difficult to assign to individual alleles. Because HLA typing was missing for some donors at each locus, association tests included only the typed subset.

The clonotype originates from a man aged 35-49 years in good health and CMV-seronegative. The specimen sequenced was PBMCs.

The DNA is TGTGCCAGCCGGTTAGGGAGTAACGGAAACACCATATATTTT. It translates as CASRLGSNGNTIYF. The V and J genes are TRBV28 and TRBJ1-3; no D segment can be confidently identified. According to the germline V gene, CDR1 reads MDHEN and CDR2 reads SYDVKM. The CDR3 holds 14 amino acids from the cysteine to the phenylalanine. CDR3 DNA is the only sequence kept; it has 42 bases, read in frame from the first base. The V and J ends are trimmed by 8 bases and 4 bases, leaving 15 bases between them.